This TCR beta chain comes out of a study of shared T cell receptors in the human thymus. The V end was cut by 5 bases, the J end by 3 bases, with 5 bases between. Per the germline V gene, CDR1 is SGHAT and CDR2 is FQNNGV. There are 11 residues in the CDR3. TCRdb keeps only in-frame clones here, not all; method: immunoSEQ multiplex PCR. This sample yields fewer than 700,000 clones, of which 88% are seen a single time; 0.01% belongs to the top ten. These data were also reused for a study on human thymus T cells. That study reports: Having corrective surgery for congenital heart defects, healthy Finnish infants were the ones who donated. Resected material from corrective heart surgery provided the thymus tissue analysed. Thymic as well as blood repertoires seemed to favor certain V and J genes unevenly. Among unrelated individuals, related research reported thymic repertoires that overlapped highly.

The chain has TRBV11-2 and TRBJ2-7; D is unclear. The sequencing input was thymocytes. The source is a boy younger than two with a congenital heart defect. CDR3 amino acids: CASSRHYEQYF. The CDR3 DNA is TGTGCCAGCAGCCGACACTACGAGCAGTACTTC.